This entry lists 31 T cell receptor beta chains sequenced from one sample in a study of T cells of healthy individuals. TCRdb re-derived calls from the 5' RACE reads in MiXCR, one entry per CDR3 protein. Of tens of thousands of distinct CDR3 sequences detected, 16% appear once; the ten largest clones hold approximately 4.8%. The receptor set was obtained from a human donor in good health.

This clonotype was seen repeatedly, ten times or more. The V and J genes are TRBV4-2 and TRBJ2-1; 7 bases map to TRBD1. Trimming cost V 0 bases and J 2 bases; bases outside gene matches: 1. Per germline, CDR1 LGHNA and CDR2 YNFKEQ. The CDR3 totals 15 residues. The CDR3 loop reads CASSQEGTAYNEQFF. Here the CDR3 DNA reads TGTGCCAGCAGCCAAGAAGGGACAGCCTACAATGAGCAGTTCTTC.

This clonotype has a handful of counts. As DNA, the CDR3 is TGTGCCAGCAGTCCCGTACGGAATAGCCTACCCCACGAGCAGTACTTC. Its protein product is CASSPVRNSLPHEQYF. This chain connects TRBV11-2 to TRBJ2-7; D is unresolved. The CDR3 extends over 16 amino acids. Germline V gene data show CDR1 as SGHAT and CDR2 as FQNNGV. V was trimmed by 6 bases and J by 5 bases, leaving 23 bases between them.

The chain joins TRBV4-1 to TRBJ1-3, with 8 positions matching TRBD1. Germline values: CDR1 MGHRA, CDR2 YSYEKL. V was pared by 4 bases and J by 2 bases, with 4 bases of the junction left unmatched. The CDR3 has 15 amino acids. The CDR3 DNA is TGCGCCAGCAGCCTTCCGGGACAGGCTGGAAACACCATATATTTT. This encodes CASSLPGQAGNTIYF.

CDR3 nucleotide sequence: TGTGCCAGCAGTCCTAGGATTAGCGGGGTCTCCAATGAGCAGTTCTTC. Translated, it gives CASSPRISGVSNEQFF. The chain carries TRBV28 and TRBJ2-1; 8 nucleotides match TRBD2. The CDR3 spans 16 residues. With V trimmed by 5 bases and J by 6 bases, 12 bases remained unmatched. Per germline, CDR1 MDHEN and CDR2 SYDVKM.

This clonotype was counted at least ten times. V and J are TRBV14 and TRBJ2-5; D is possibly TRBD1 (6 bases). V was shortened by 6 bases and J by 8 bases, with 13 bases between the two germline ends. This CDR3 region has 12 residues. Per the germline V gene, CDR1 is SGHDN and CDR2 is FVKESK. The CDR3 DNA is TGTGCCAGCAGTCCAAGGGGGTATACCCAGTACTTC. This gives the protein CASSPRGYTQYF.

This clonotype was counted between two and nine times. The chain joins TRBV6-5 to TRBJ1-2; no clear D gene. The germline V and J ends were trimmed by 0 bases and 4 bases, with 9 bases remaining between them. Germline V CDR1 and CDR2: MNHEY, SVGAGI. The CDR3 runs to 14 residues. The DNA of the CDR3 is TGTGCCAGCAGTTACTCGGAAGGGTTCTATGGCTACACCTTC. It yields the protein CASSYSEGFYGYTF.

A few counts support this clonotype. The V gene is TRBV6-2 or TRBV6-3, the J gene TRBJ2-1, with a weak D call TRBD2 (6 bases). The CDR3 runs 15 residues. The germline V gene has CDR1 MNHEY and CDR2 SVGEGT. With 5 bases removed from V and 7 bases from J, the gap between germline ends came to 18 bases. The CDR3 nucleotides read TGTGCCAGCAGTCCGTGGGGGGTAGCCAGGAATGAGCAGTTCTTC. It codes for CASSPWGVARNEQFF.

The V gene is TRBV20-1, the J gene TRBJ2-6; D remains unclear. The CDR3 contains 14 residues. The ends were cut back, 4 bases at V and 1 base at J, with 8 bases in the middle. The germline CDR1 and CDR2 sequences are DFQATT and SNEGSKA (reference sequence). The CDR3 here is CSATPVSGANVLTF. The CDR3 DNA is TGCAGTGCTACCCCGGTTTCTGGGGCCAACGTCCTGACTTTC.

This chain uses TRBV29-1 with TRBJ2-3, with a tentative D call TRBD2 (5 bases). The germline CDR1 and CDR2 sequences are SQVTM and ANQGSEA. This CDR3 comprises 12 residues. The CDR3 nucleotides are TGCAGTGTTAGTTTAGAGGGCGATACGCAGTATTTT. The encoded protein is CSVSLEGDTQYF.

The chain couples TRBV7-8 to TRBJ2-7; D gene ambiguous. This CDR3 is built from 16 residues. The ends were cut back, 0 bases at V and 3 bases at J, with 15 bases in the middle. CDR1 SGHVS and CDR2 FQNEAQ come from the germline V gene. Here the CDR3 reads CASSLAGFTQIYEQYF. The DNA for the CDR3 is TGTGCCAGCAGCTTAGCGGGGTTTACGCAGATCTACGAGCAGTACTTC.

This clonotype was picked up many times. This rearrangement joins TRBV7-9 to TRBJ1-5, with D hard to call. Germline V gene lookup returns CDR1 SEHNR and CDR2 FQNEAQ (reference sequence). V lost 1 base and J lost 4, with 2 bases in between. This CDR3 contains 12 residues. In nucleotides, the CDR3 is TGTGCCAGCAGCTTAGGGAATCAGCCCCAGCATTTT. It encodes CASSLGNQPQHF. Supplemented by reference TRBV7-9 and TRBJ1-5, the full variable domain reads DTGVSQNPRHKITKRGQNVTFRCDPISEHNRLYWYRQTLGQGPEFLTYFQNEAQLEKSRLLSDRFSAERPKGSFSTLEIQRTEQGDSAMYLCASSLGNQPQHFGDGTRLSIL.

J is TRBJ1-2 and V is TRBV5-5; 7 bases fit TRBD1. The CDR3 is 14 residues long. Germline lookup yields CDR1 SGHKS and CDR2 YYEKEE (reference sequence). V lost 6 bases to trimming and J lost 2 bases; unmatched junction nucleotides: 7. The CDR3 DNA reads TGTGCCAGCAACTTCACACAGGGGAACTATGGCTACACCTTC. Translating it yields CASNFTQGNYGYTF.

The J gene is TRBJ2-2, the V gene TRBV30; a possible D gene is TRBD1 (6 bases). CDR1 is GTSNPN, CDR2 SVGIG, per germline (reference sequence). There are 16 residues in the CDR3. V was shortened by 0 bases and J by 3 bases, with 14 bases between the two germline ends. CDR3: CAWSVRGNRYTGELFF. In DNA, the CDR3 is TGTGCCTGGAGTGTAAGGGGGAACAGGTACACCGGGGAGCTGTTTTTT.

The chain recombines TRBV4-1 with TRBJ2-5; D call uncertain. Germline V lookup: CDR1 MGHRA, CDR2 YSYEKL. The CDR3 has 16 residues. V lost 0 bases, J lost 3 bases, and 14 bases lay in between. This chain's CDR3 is CASSQDPRGREETQYF. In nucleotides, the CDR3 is TGCGCCAGCAGCCAAGATCCACGCGGTCGAGAAGAGACCCAGTACTTC.

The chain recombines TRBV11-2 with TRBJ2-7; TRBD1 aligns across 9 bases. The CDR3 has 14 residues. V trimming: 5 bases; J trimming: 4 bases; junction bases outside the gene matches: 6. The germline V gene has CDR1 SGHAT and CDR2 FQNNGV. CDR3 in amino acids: CASSLGTGRYEQYF. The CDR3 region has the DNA TGTGCCAGCAGCCTCGGGACAGGGAGGTACGAGCAGTACTTC.

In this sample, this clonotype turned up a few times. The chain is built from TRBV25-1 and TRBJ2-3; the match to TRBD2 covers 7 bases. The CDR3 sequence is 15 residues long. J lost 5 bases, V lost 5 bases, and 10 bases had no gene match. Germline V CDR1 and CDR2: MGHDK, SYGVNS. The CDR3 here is CASSSRDYRGDTQYF. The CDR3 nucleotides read TGTGCCAGCAGTAGCCGGGACTACCGCGGAGATACGCAGTATTTT.

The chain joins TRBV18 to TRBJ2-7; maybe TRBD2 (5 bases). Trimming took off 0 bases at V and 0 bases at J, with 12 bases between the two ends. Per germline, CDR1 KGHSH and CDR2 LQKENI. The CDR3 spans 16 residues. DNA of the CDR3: TGTGCCAGCTCACCACCCGGGATCCTGAGCTCCTACGAGCAGTACTTC. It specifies CASSPPGILSSYEQYF.

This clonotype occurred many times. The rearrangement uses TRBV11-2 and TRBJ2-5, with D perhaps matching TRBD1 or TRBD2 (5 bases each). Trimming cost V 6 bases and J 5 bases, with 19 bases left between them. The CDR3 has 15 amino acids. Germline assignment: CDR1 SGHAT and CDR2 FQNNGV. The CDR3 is CASRKTTTGRETQYF. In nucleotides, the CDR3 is TGTGCCAGCAGAAAAACTACGACGGGGCGGGAGACCCAGTACTTC.

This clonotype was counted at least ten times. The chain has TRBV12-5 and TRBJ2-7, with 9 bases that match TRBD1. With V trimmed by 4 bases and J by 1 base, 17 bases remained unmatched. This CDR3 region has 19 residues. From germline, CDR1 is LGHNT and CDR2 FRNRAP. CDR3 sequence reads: CASGSHRGTGSLLSYEQYF. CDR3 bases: TGTGCTAGTGGTTCCCACCGAGGGACAGGGTCCCTACTTTCCTACGAGCAGTACTTC.

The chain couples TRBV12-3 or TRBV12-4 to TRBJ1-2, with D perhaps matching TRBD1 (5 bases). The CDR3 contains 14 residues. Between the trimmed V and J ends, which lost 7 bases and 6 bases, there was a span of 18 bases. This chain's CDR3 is CASTPRGGLDGYTF. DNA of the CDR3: TGTGCCAGCACCCCCCGGGGGGGTCTTGATGGCTACACCTTC.

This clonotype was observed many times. The CDR3 here is CASSPPAASGNTIYF. The CDR3 nucleotides read TGTGCCAGCTCACCACCGGCAGCTTCTGGAAACACCATATATTTT. The gene calls are TRBV18 and TRBJ1-3; the D is unclear. This CDR3 has 15 residues. Germline values: CDR1 KGHSH, CDR2 LQKENI. V dropped 0 bases and J dropped 1 base, with 7 bases sitting between them. The complete variable domain, with remaining parts taken from reference TRBV18 and TRBJ1-3, reads NAGVMQNPRHLVRRRGQEARLRCSPMKGHSHVYWYRQLPEEGLKFMVYLQKENIIDESGMPKERFSAEFPKEGPSILRIQQVVRGDSAAYFCASSPPAASGNTIYFGEGSWLTVV.

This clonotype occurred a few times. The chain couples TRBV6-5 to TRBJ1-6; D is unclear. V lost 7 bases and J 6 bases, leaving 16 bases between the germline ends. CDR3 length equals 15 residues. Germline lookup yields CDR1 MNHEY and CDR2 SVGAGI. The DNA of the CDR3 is TGTGCCAGCAAAAACAGAGGCACCTCTAATTCACCCCTCCACTTT. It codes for CASKNRGTSNSPLHF.

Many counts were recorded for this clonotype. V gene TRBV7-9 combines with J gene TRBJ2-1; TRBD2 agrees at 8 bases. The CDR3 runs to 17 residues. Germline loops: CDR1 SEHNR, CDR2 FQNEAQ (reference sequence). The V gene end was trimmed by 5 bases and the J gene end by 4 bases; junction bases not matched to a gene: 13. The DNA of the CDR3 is TGTGCCAGCAGCCGACCTCAGCGGGAGATCGCGTACAATGAGCAGTTCTTC. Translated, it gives CASSRPQREIAYNEQFF.

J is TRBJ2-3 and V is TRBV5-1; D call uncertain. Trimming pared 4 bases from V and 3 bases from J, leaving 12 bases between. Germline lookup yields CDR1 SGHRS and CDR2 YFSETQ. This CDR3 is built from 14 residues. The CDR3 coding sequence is TGCGCCAGCAGCACCAAGACCCGGACAGATACGCAGTATTTT. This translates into CASSTKTRTDTQYF.

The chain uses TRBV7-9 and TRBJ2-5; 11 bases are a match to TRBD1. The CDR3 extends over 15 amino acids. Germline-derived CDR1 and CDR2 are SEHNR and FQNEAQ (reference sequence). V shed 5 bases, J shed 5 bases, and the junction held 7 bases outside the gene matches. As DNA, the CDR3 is TGTGCCAGCAGCCCATCCGGGACAGGGGGGGAGACCCAGTACTTC. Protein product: CASSPSGTGGETQYF.

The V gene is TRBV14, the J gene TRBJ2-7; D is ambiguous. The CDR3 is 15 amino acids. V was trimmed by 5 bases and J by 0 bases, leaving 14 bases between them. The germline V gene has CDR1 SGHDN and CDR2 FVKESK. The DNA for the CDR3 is TGTGCCAGCAGCTTAAGCGTCCGCCCCTCCTACGAGCAGTACTTC. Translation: CASSLSVRPSYEQYF.

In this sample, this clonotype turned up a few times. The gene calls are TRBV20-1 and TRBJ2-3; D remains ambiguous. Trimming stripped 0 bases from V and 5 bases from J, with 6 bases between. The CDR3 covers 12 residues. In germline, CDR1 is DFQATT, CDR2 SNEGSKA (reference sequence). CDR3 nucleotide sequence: TGCAGTGCTAGAGATCGAAAAGATACGCAGTATTTT. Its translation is CSARDRKDTQYF.

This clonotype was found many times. CDR3 sequence reads: CSVRGGSQETQYF. CDR3 nucleotide sequence: TGCAGCGTGAGGGGTGGATCCCAAGAGACCCAGTACTTC. The J gene is TRBJ2-5, the V gene TRBV29-1, with D perhaps matching TRBD1 or TRBD2 (5 bases each). Germline CDR1 is SQVTM and CDR2 is ANQGSEA. The CDR3 is made up of 13 amino acids. Trimming pared 6 bases from V and 1 base from J, leaving 12 bases between.

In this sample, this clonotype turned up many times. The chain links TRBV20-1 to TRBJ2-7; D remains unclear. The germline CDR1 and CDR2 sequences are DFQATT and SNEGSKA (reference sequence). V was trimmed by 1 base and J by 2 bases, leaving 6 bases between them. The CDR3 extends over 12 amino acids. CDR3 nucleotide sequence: TGCAGTGCTAGAGTGGGTCCCTACGAGCAGTACTTC. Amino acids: CSARVGPYEQYF.

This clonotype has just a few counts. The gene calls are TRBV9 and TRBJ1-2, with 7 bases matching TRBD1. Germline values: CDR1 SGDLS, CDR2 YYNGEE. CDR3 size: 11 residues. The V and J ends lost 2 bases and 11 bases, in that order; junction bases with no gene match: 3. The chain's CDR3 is CASSVGDRYTF. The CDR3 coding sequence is TGTGCCAGCAGCGTGGGGGACAGATACACCTTC.

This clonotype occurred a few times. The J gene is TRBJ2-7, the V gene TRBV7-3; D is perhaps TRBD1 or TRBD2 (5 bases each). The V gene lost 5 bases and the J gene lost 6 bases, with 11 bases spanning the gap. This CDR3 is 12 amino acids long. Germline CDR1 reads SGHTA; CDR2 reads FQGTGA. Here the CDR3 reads CASSTFGGEQYF. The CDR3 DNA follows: TGTGCCAGCAGCACATTTGGGGGCGAGCAGTACTTC.